The 20 T cell receptor beta chains presented below share a single source sample, sequenced in a study of regulatory T cells in long-lasting Graves disease. Time point here: newly diagnosed GD, antithyroid drugs for less than 3 months. Extracted PBMC RNA gave rise to the TCR library. For TCR beta, libraries came from iRepertoire HTBI primers and Arm-PCR of CDR3 regions. TCRdb reanalysed the multiplex PCR reads using MiXCR and keeps one entry per CDR3 protein. The table lists about 440,000 distinct CDR3 sequences, about 15% of them singletons, with about a sixth in the top ten. This same sample was also part of a study on T cells in Graves' hyperthyroidism and ophthalmopathy.

The source was peripheral blood mononuclear cells (PBMCs), collected at new diagnosis, from a patient treated with antithyroid drugs. These receptors were collected from a woman in her 30s with Graves disease.

This clonotype was counted ten times or more. The J gene is TRBJ2-1, the V gene TRBV27; 7 bases agree with TRBD2. Germline assignment: CDR1 MNHEY and CDR2 SMNVEV (reference sequence). The CDR3 loop spans 14 amino acids. The ends lost 6 bases at V and 4 bases at J; junction bases unmatched: 6. In DNA form, the CDR3 reads TGTGCCAGCAGCAATGAGCGGGGTTACAATGAGCAGTTCTTC. Residues: CASSNERGYNEQFF.

There are a few counts of this clonotype. The chain recombines TRBV27 with TRBJ1-3; D remains ambiguous. There are 14 residues in the CDR3. V was trimmed by 4 bases and J by 0 bases, leaving 7 bases between them. Germline loops: CDR1 MNHEY, CDR2 SMNVEV (reference sequence). The CDR3: CASSSAGSGNTIYF. The CDR3 DNA reads TGTGCCAGCAGTTCCGCGGGCTCTGGAAACACCATATATTTT.

Ten or more counts support this clonotype. The chain is built from TRBV2 and TRBJ1-1, with D unresolved. Germline CDR1 and CDR2: SNHLY and FYNNEI. This CDR3 has 11 amino acids. V lost 9 bases and J lost 3, with 8 bases in between. CDR3 DNA: TGTGCCAGTACCCTGGACACTGAAGCTTTCTTT. Its protein product is CASTLDTEAFF. Full variable domain (remainder filled in from reference TRBV2 and TRBJ1-1): EPEVTQTPSHQVTQMGQEVILRCVPISNHLYFYWYRQILGQKVEFLVSFYNNEISEKSEIFDDQFSVERPDGSNFTLKIRSTKLEDSAMYFCASTLDTEAFFGQGTRLTVV.

Ten or more counts support this clonotype. The V call is TRBV27, the J call TRBJ2-7; 15 bases map to TRBD2. This CDR3 is built from 17 residues. Trimming cost V 1 base and J 4 bases; bases outside gene matches: 5. From germline, CDR1 is MNHEY and CDR2 SMNVEV (reference sequence). CDR3 sequence (DNA): TGTGCCAGCAGTTTATACGGACTAGCGGGAGGGCGATACGAGCAGTACTTC. Translated: CASSLYGLAGGRYEQYF.

This clonotype was counted between two and nine times. The chain recombines TRBV10-3 with TRBJ2-5; 10 bases fit TRBD1. CDR1 and CDR2 from the germline V gene are ENHRY and SYGVKD. The CDR3 sequence is 15 residues long. V lost 2 bases, J lost 4 bases, and 4 bases stayed unmatched. The CDR3, as DNA: TGTGCCATCAGTGAGGACAGGGGGCGCCCAGAGACCCAGTACTTC. Its protein is CAISEDRGRPETQYF.

This rearrangement joins TRBV27 to TRBJ2-3, with TRBD2 as a possible D gene (5 bases). The CDR3 extends over 17 amino acids. Germline loops: CDR1 MNHEY, CDR2 SMNVEV (reference sequence). The V gene lost 6 bases and the J gene lost 0 bases, with 19 bases spanning the gap. CDR3 bases: TGTGCCAGCAGCTACGGCGCGCGGGTTGTGAGCACAGATACGCAGTATTTT. Its translation: CASSYGARVVSTDTQYF.

This clonotype was detected ten times or more. V gene TRBV30 combines with J gene TRBJ2-7; no definite D call. The CDR3 spans 11 residues. V was shortened by 2 bases and J by 4 bases, with 6 bases between the two germline ends. Per germline, CDR1 GTSNPN and CDR2 SVGIG (reference sequence). The CDR3 DNA reads as TGTGCCTGGAGTCTGGGGTACGAGCAGTACTTC. Its translation: CAWSLGYEQYF. The whole variable domain, filled in from reference TRBV30 and TRBJ2-7, reads SQTIHQWPATLVQPVGSPLSLECTVEGTSNPNLYWYRQAAGRGLQLLFYSVGIGQISSEVPQNLSASRPQDRQFILSSKKLLLSDSGFYLCAWSLGYEQYFGPGTRLTVT.

This clonotype turned up a few times. This chain uses TRBV12-3 or TRBV12-4 with TRBJ2-1, with TRBD1 matching over 10 bases. V lost 5 bases, J lost 2 bases, and 6 bases stayed unmatched. CDR3 length equals 16 residues. The CDR3: CASSPGQGIPYNEQFF. CDR3 nucleotide sequence: TGTGCCAGCAGTCCGGGACAGGGGATACCCTACAATGAGCAGTTCTTC.

The chain employs TRBV12-3 or TRBV12-4 and TRBJ2-1; D perhaps matches TRBD2 (6 bases). V shed 1 base and J shed 7 bases, with 14 bases lying between them. The CDR3 consists of 15 residues. CDR3 residues: CASSLGSGVRNEQFF. The CDR3, as DNA: TGTGCCAGCAGTTTAGGGTCGGGAGTGCGGAATGAGCAGTTCTTC.

V gene TRBV6-2 or TRBV6-3 combines with J gene TRBJ2-7; D is ambiguous. This CDR3 is 12 amino acids long. Germline V gene lookup returns CDR1 MNHEY and CDR2 SVGEGT. V lost 6 bases and J lost 1, with 7 bases in between. The CDR3 is CASRDHSYEQYF. The CDR3 DNA follows: TGTGCCAGCAGGGACCATTCCTACGAGCAGTACTTC.

Worth noting for this clonotype: A much larger clone lies a single base off, so this may be a read error. The V gene is TRBV29-1, the J gene TRBJ1-2; D is possibly TRBD1 (5 bases). The ends were cut back, 4 bases at V and 1 base at J, with 10 bases in the middle. There are 13 residues in the CDR3. Germline CDR1 reads SQVTM; CDR2 reads ANQGSEA. The chain's CDR3 is CSVGDRLNYGYTF. The CDR3 region has the DNA TGCAGCGTTGGGGACCGGCTTAACTATGGCTACACCTTC.

V is TRBV24-1 and J is TRBJ2-1; TRBD2 matches 7 bases. V dropped 10 bases and J dropped 0; count of bases not matched to a gene: 5. CDR3 length: 14 residues. Germline V CDR1 and CDR2: KGHDR, SFDVKD. The DNA for the CDR3 is TGTGCCACAGGGAGGGGCAGCTCCTACAATGAGCAGTTCTTC. It codes for CATGRGSSYNEQFF.

This clonotype has more than one count but fewer than ten. The chain is built from TRBV18 and TRBJ2-5; TRBD1 matches 10 bases. From germline, CDR1 is KGHSH and CDR2 LQKENI. CDR3 length equals 16 residues. V shed 1 base and J 5 bases; nucleotides not matched to a gene: 7. The CDR3 here is CASSPLTGGSDETQYF. The CDR3 DNA follows: TGTGCCAGCTCACCACTGACAGGGGGCAGTGATGAGACCCAGTACTTC.

This clonotype appeared many times. The chain couples TRBV6-2 or TRBV6-3 to TRBJ2-5; 11 nucleotides line up with TRBD2. V lost 0 bases, J lost 4 bases, and 1 base stayed unmatched. The CDR3 runs to 15 residues. Germline V lookup: CDR1 MNHEY, CDR2 SVGEGT. CDR3 nucleotides: TGTGCCAGCAGTTACTCCGGACTAGCGGGAGAGACCCAGTACTTC. As protein: CASSYSGLAGETQYF.

The chain recombines TRBV19 with TRBJ2-1; D may be TRBD1 (5 bases). The J call is doubtful: the DNA matches TRBJ2-3 better. CDR1 is LNHDA and CDR2 is SQIVND in the germline V gene (reference sequence). This CDR3 contains 14 residues. As DNA, the CDR3 is TGTGCCAGTAGTCTTCGGAAGGGGACAGATACGCAGTATTTT. Protein: CASSLRKGTDTQYF.

This clonotype has a handful of counts. The gene calls are TRBV12-3 or TRBV12-4 and TRBJ1-2; 7 bases match TRBD1. The CDR3 extends over 14 amino acids. V trimming: 4 bases; J trimming: 6 bases; junction bases outside the gene matches: 8. CDR3 protein: CASSWAADRDGYTF. CDR3 coding DNA: TGTGCCAGCAGTTGGGCTGCCGACAGGGATGGCTACACCTTC.

This clonotype has a count of ten or more. V is TRBV27 and J is TRBJ2-1; D gene unclear. The CDR3 loop spans 13 amino acids. V was pared by 4 bases and J by 5 bases, with 9 bases between. Per germline, CDR1 MNHEY and CDR2 SMNVEV (reference sequence). This CDR3 reads CASSSTLNNEQFF. The CDR3 coding sequence is TGTGCCAGCAGTTCCACCTTAAACAATGAGCAGTTCTTC.

This clonotype was recorded at least ten times. The chain recombines TRBV6-2 or TRBV6-3 with TRBJ2-5, with D unclear. V was shortened by 0 bases and J by 1 base, with 9 bases between the two germline ends. The length of the CDR3 is 15 residues. Germline CDR1 MNHEY, CDR2 SVGEGT. CDR3 nucleotides: TGTGCCAGCAGTTACTCGAGAACAGCCCAAGAGACCCAGTACTTC. Protein sequence: CASSYSRTAQETQYF.

The chain couples TRBV10-2 to TRBJ1-1; 8 nucleotides line up with TRBD1. The CDR3 length is 13 residues. Trimming took 5 bases from V and 11 from J; bases not matched to a gene: 10. From germline, CDR1 is WSHSY and CDR2 SAAADI. CDR3 amino acids: CASSMDREYRAFF. In nucleotides, the CDR3 is TGCGCCAGCAGTATGGACAGGGAATATCGGGCTTTCTTT.

This clonotype was counted many times. The genes are TRBV6-1 and TRBJ2-7; possibly TRBD1 for D (6 bases). CDR1 and CDR2 from the germline V gene are MNHNS and SASEGT. This CDR3 contains 14 residues. V lost 8 bases, J lost 0 bases, and 14 bases lay in between. The CDR3 nucleotides read TGTGCCAGCCGGTTGGGGACATACTCCTACGAGCAGTACTTC. Its protein is CASRLGTYSYEQYF.